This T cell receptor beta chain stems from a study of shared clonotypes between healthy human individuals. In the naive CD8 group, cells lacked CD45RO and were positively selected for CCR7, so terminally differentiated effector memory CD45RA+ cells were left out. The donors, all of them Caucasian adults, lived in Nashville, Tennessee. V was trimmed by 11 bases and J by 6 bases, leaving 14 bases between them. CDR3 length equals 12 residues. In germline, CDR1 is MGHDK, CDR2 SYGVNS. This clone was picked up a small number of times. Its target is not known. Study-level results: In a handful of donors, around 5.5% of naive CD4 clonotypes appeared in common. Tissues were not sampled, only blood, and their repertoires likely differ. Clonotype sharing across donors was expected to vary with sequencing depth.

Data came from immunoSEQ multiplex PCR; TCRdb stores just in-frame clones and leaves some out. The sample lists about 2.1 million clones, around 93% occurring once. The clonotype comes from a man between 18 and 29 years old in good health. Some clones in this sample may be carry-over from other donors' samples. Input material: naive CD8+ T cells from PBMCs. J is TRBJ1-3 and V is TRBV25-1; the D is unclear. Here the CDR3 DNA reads TGTGCCTCGAATTCGGCGGAAAACACCATATATTTT. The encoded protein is CASNSAENTIYF.